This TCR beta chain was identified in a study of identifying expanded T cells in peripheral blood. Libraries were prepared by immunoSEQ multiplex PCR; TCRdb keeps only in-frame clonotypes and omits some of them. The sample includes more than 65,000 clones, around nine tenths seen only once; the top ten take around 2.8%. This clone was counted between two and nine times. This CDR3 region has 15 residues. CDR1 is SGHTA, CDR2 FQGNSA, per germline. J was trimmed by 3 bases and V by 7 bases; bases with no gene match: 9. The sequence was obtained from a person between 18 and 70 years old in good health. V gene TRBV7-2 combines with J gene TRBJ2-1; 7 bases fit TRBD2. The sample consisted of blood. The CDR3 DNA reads TGTGCCAGCATCCCATCGGGGGGTCGCTACAATGAGCAGTTCTTC. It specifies CASIPSGGRYNEQFF. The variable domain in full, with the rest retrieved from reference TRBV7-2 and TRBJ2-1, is GAGVSQSPSNKVTEKGKDVELRCDPISGHTALYWYRQSLGQGLEFLIYFQGNSAPDKSGLPSDRFSAERTGGSVSTLTIQRTQQEDSAVYLCASIPSGGRYNEQFFGPGTRLTVL.